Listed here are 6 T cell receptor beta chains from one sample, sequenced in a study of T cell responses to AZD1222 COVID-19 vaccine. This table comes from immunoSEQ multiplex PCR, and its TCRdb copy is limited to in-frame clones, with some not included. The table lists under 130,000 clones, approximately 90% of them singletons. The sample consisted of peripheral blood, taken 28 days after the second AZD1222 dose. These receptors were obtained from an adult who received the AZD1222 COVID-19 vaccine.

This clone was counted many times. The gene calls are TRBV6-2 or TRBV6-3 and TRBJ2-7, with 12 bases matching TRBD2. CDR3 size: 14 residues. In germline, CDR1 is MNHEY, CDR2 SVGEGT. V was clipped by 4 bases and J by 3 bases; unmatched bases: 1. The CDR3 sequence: CASSLTSGSYEQYF. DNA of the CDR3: TGTGCCAGCAGTTTGACTAGCGGGAGCTACGAGCAGTACTTC.

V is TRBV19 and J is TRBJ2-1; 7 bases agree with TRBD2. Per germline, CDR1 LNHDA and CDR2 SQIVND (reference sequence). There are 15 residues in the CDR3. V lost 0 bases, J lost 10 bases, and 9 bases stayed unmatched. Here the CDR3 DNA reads TGTGCCAGTAGTATAGAGAGACTAGCCAGCAAAGAGCAGTTCTTC. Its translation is CASSIERLASKEQFF. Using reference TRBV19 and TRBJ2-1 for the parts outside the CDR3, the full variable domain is DGGITQSPKYLFRKEGQNVTLSCEQNLNHDAMYWYRQDPGQGLRLIYYSQIVNDFQKGDIAEGYSVSREKKESFPLTVTSAQKNPTAFYLCASSIERLASKEQFFGPGTRLTVL.

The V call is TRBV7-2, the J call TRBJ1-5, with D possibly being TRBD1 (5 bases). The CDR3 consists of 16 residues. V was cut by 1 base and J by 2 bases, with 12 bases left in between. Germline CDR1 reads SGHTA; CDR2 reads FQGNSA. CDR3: CASSLGVRGGNQPQHF. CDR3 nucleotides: TGTGCCAGCAGCTTAGGGGTGAGGGGTGGCAATCAGCCCCAGCATTTT.

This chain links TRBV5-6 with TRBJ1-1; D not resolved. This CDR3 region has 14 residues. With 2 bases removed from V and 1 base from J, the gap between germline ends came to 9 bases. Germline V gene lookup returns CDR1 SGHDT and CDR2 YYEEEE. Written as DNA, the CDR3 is TGTGCCAGCAGCTTTAGGGTCGCGAACACTGAAGCTTTCTTT. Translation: CASSFRVANTEAFF.

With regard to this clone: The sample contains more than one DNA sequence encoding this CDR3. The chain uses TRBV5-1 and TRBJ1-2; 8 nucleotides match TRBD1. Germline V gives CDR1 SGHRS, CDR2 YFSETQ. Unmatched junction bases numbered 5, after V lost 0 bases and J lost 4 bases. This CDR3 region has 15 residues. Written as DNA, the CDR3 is TGCGCCAGCAGCTTGGAAGGACAGGGACCCTATGGCTACACCTTC. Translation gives CASSLEGQGPYGYTF.

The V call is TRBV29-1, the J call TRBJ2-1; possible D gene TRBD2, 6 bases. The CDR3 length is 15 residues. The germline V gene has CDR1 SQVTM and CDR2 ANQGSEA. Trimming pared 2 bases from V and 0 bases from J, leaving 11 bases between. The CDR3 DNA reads TGCAGCGTTGAACGTGTCGGGAGCTCCTACAATGAGCAGTTCTTC. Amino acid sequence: CSVERVGSSYNEQFF.